Shown below are 30 T cell receptor beta chains from a single sample sequenced in a study of blood T cell repertoires in COVID-19. Sequenced by immunoSEQ multiplex PCR; TCRdb stores in-frame clones only, minus some. The data show about 270,000 clones, about nine tenths seen once. Sequencing input: PBMCs or T cells enriched from blood (not recorded which). All receptors come from a woman under 40 with acute COVID-19.

This clone is a singleton in its sample. V gene TRBV7-9 combines with J gene TRBJ2-7, with D tentatively TRBD2 (5 bases). Deletions cut 5 bases from V and 3 bases from J, with 14 bases between. The CDR3 is made up of 14 amino acids. The germline gives CDR1 SEHNR, CDR2 FQNEAQ (reference sequence). The CDR3 sequence is CASSPSGWSYEQYF. CDR3 coding DNA: TGTGCCAGCAGCCCCAGCGGATGGAGCTACGAGCAGTACTTC.

V and J are TRBV12-3 or TRBV12-4 and TRBJ2-7; D call uncertain. V dropped 7 bases and J dropped 5 bases, with 15 bases sitting between them. This CDR3 has 13 residues. CDR3 nucleotide sequence: TGTGCCAGCAACTTTGAAACGAGCGACGAGCAGTACTTC. This sequence encodes CASNFETSDEQYF.

The chain combines TRBV6-1 with TRBJ2-5; TRBD2 matches 9 bases. The CDR3 has 16 amino acids. The germline V gene encodes CDR1 MNHNS and CDR2 SASEGT. V lost 2 bases, J lost 5 bases, and 9 bases stayed unmatched. The CDR3 nucleotides read TGTGCCAGCAGTGAATATGGGACTAGCACTGTGGAGACCCAGTACTTC. It is translated as CASSEYGTSTVETQYF.

The chain has TRBV10-3 and TRBJ2-3, with 7 bases aligning to TRBD2. Germline V gives CDR1 ENHRY, CDR2 SYGVKD. This CDR3 comprises 13 residues. The V and J ends lost 11 bases and 0 bases, in that order; junction bases with no gene match: 5. CDR3 nucleotides: TGTGCCTCATCTAGCGGAAGCACAGATACGCAGTATTTT. As protein: CASSSGSTDTQYF.

The gene calls are TRBV19 and TRBJ1-1; D ambiguous. Germline CDR1 LNHDA, CDR2 SQIVND (reference sequence). Trimming left V 3 bases short and J 1 base short, with 12 bases between. This CDR3 is 15 amino acids long. Here the CDR3 reads CASSINGMGNTEAFF. CDR3 bases: TGTGCCAGTAGTATCAACGGGATGGGGAACACTGAAGCTTTCTTT.

The chain combines TRBV6-1 with TRBJ2-1; 8 nucleotides match TRBD2. After removal of 1 base from V and 9 bases from J, the junction contained 8 bases not matched to a gene. The CDR3 is 15 amino acids. CDR1 and CDR2 from the germline V gene are MNHNS and SASEGT. This CDR3 reads CASSEGLTSVSEQFF. The CDR3 nucleotides read TGTGCCAGCAGTGAAGGCTTGACTAGCGTTAGTGAGCAGTTCTTC.

This clone came up once. This chain joins TRBV6-5 and TRBJ1-6; a possible D gene is TRBD1 (6 bases). Trimming shortened V by 10 bases and J by 11 bases, and 15 bases separated the two germline ends. The CDR3 runs 12 residues. CDR1 is MNHEY, CDR2 SVGAGI, per germline. This CDR3 is CATIQGTTPLHF. DNA of the CDR3: TGTGCCACCATACAGGGCACCACACCCCTCCACTTT.

This clone was seen a few times. The rearrangement links TRBV6-1 to TRBJ2-7; 8 bases line up with TRBD1. The CDR3 extends over 16 amino acids. Germline CDR1 and CDR2: MNHNS and SASEGT. Losses at the gene ends were 3 bases for V and 1 base for J; bases not matched to a gene: 8. CDR3 coding DNA: TGTGCCAGCAGTGACCCCCGGGACAGGATATCCTACGAGCAGTACTTC. Residues: CASSDPRDRISYEQYF.

The V call is TRBV4-1, the J call TRBJ2-2, with 8 positions matching TRBD2. This CDR3 spans 15 amino acids. V trimming: 4 bases; J trimming: 4 bases; junction bases outside the gene matches: 5. Germline V gene sequence: CDR1 MGHRA, CDR2 YSYEKL. The CDR3 DNA follows: TGCGCCAGCAGCCGGGCCGGGACTAGCACCGGGGAGCTGTTTTTT. This gives the protein CASSRAGTSTGELFF.

The V call is TRBV25-1, the J call TRBJ1-1; 7 bases line up with TRBD1. This CDR3 has 16 amino acids. Trimming cost V 7 bases and J 0 bases; bases outside gene matches: 11. Germline-derived CDR1 and CDR2 are MGHDK and SYGVNS. DNA for the CDR3: TGTGCCAGCACCCCCCGGACTGGGACAGTGAACACTGAAGCTTTCTTT. It codes for CASTPRTGTVNTEAFF.

The V and J genes are TRBV6-5 and TRBJ2-7; 7 bases match TRBD2. Germline trimming cut 0 bases from V and 3 bases from J; bases unmatched to any gene: 2. This CDR3 is built from 14 residues. CDR1 is MNHEY and CDR2 is SVGAGI in the germline V gene. CDR3 coding DNA: TGTGCCAGCAGTTACTCAGGGGAGGGCTACGAGCAGTACTTC. This encodes CASSYSGEGYEQYF.

The chain has TRBV7-9 and TRBJ1-3; no reliable D call. Trimming removed 5 bases from V and 0 bases from J, with 11 bases in between. The CDR3 loop spans 15 amino acids. Per germline, CDR1 SEHNR and CDR2 FQNEAQ (reference sequence). The CDR3 region is CASSPQIRSGNTIYF. The DNA of the CDR3 is TGTGCCAGCAGCCCGCAGATCCGCTCTGGAAACACCATATATTTT. The whole variable domain, remainder taken from reference TRBV7-9 and TRBJ1-3, is DTGVSQNPRHKITKRGQNVTFRCDPISEHNRLYWYRQTLGQGPEFLTYFQNEAQLEKSRLLSDRFSAERPKGSFSTLEIQRTEQGDSAMYLCASSPQIRSGNTIYFGEGSWLTVV.

The chain links TRBV9 to TRBJ2-1, with a tentative D call TRBD2 (6 bases). Germline CDR1 is SGDLS and CDR2 is YYNGEE. This CDR3 contains 16 residues. Trimming took off 0 bases at V and 1 base at J, with 11 bases between the two ends. The CDR3 reads CASSVVRDGSYNEQFF. The CDR3 bases are TGTGCCAGCAGCGTAGTGCGGGACGGGTCCTACAATGAGCAGTTCTTC.

This clone was seen only a few times. V gene TRBV4-2 combines with J gene TRBJ2-5, with D unclear. Germline V gene sequence: CDR1 LGHNA, CDR2 YNFKEQ. V was trimmed by 0 bases and J by 1 base, leaving 15 bases between them. CDR3 length: 17 residues. DNA of the CDR3: TGTGCCAGCAGCCAAGAGTTTCCGGGTGGGTCCCAAGAGACCCAGTACTTC. Translation: CASSQEFPGGSQETQYF.

The CDR3 is CASSRTGGGYGYTF. The CDR3 DNA reads as TGTGCCAGCAGTCGGACAGGGGGTGGGTATGGCTACACCTTC. This chain connects TRBV6-5 to TRBJ1-2; TRBD1 aligns across 10 bases. This CDR3 is 14 amino acids long. From germline, CDR1 is MNHEY and CDR2 SVGAGI. The ends lost 5 bases at V and 5 bases at J; junction bases unmatched: 5.

V gene TRBV11-2 combines with J gene TRBJ1-3; D is uncertain. The ends were cut back, 5 bases at V and 8 bases at J, with 13 bases in the middle. The CDR3 is 13 amino acids. Germline CDR1 SGHAT, CDR2 FQNNGV. The CDR3 is CASSRDPRDTIYF. CDR3 sequence (DNA): TGTGCCAGCAGCAGAGATCCCCGGGACACCATATATTTT.

J is TRBJ2-3 and V is TRBV30, with a weak D call TRBD2 (5 bases). This CDR3 is built from 14 residues. The germline CDR1 and CDR2 sequences are GTSNPN and SVGIG (reference sequence). V was clipped by 2 bases and J by 3 bases, with 12 bases between them. The CDR3: CAWSNGVATDTQYF. For the CDR3, the DNA is TGTGCCTGGAGTAACGGGGTAGCGACAGATACGCAGTATTTT.

This chain joins TRBV14 and TRBJ1-1; possible D gene TRBD1, 5 bases. Per germline, CDR1 SGHDN and CDR2 FVKESK. The CDR3 extends over 13 amino acids. V was trimmed by 4 bases and J by 5 bases, leaving 11 bases between them. In DNA, the CDR3 is TGTGCCAGCAGCCGCAGGGAAGTTACTGAAGCTTTCTTT. Amino acids: CASSRREVTEAFF.

This chain uses TRBV27 with TRBJ2-3; 12 bases align to TRBD2. The CDR3 runs 15 residues. Losses at the gene ends were 6 bases for V and 3 bases for J; bases not matched to a gene: 4. Germline loops: CDR1 MNHEY, CDR2 SMNVEV (reference sequence). For the CDR3, the DNA is TGTGCCAGCAGACCGACTAGCGGGAGAACAGATACGCAGTATTTT. It codes for CASRPTSGRTDTQYF.

This chain links TRBV27 with TRBJ1-5; possible D gene TRBD1, 6 bases. CDR3 length: 15 amino acids. V dropped 3 bases and J dropped 0 bases, with 9 bases sitting between them. CDR1 and CDR2 (germline): MNHEY, SMNVEV (reference sequence). CDR3 sequence: CASSFRDNSNQPQHF. CDR3 coding DNA: TGTGCCAGCAGTTTTCGGGACAATAGCAATCAGCCCCAGCATTTT.

This clone appeared once. The rearrangement joins TRBV10-3 to TRBJ2-7; the match to TRBD1 covers 9 bases. V lost 3 bases to trimming and J lost 3 bases; unmatched junction nucleotides: 6. The CDR3 is 15 residues long. Germline values: CDR1 ENHRY, CDR2 SYGVKD. The CDR3 is CAISDRRQGDYEQYF. CDR3 DNA: TGTGCCATCAGTGACCGTCGACAGGGGGACTACGAGCAGTACTTC.

The gene calls are TRBV6-2 or TRBV6-3 and TRBJ2-7; possibly TRBD1 for D (5 bases). Trimming removed 6 bases at V and 5 bases at J, with 11 bases between. CDR3 length: 12 amino acids. The V gene's germline CDR1 is MNHEY and CDR2 SVGEGT. The CDR3 sequence: CASSQLTDEQYF. The DNA of the CDR3 is TGTGCCAGCAGCCAACTGACAGACGAGCAGTACTTC.

This clone was found a few times. The V gene is TRBV2, the J gene TRBJ2-1; 11 nucleotides match TRBD2. The CDR3 is 14 amino acids. The germline CDR1 and CDR2 sequences are SNHLY and FYNNEI. The J segment lost 5 bases and the V segment lost 7 bases, leaving 4 bases of the junction unmatched. CDR3 protein: CASNSGLADNEQFF. The CDR3 nucleotides read TGTGCCAGCAATTCGGGACTAGCGGACAATGAGCAGTTCTTC.

This chain connects TRBV11-1 to TRBJ1-2; D is perhaps TRBD1 (6 bases). CDR1 is SGHAT and CDR2 is FQDESV in the germline V gene (reference sequence). The CDR3 length is 14 residues. Between the trimmed V and J ends, which lost 5 bases and 1 base, there was a span of 11 bases. CDR3 residues: CASSVTGYNYGYTF. CDR3 nucleotides: TGTGCCAGCAGCGTGACAGGATATAACTATGGCTACACCTTC.

The CDR3 DNA follows: TGCGCCAGCAGCCATAGTGAAATGAACACTGAAGCTTTCTTT. Protein product: CASSHSEMNTEAFF. The chain uses TRBV10-2 and TRBJ1-1; D is unclear. Germline V CDR1 and CDR2: WSHSY, SAAADI. The CDR3 spans 14 residues. V gave up 6 bases and J gave up 0 bases, with 11 bases separating them.

The chain recombines TRBV5-1 with TRBJ1-1, with 8 bases aligning to TRBD1. The CDR3 is 12 residues long. The V and J ends lost 4 bases and 7 bases, in that order; junction bases with no gene match: 3. Germline V gene sequence: CDR1 SGHRS, CDR2 YFSETQ. CDR3 residues: CASSLDRGEAFF. CDR3 sequence (DNA): TGCGCCAGCAGCCTAGACAGGGGTGAAGCTTTCTTT.

J is TRBJ2-7 and V is TRBV3-1 (or the pseudogene TRBV3-2); weak D call: TRBD2 (5 bases). The CDR3 runs 15 residues. Germline V CDR1 and CDR2: LGHDT, YNNKEL (reference sequence). V lost 1 base to trimming and J lost 0 bases, with 10 bases between them. CDR3 sequence reads: CASSQAGRSSYEQYF. The CDR3 DNA reads as TGTGCCAGCAGCCAAGCGGGAAGGTCCTCCTACGAGCAGTACTTC.

The genes are TRBV7-3 and TRBJ2-6, with 7 bases matching TRBD2. Losses at the gene ends were 4 bases for V and 0 bases for J; bases not matched to a gene: 6. The V gene's germline CDR1 is SGHTA and CDR2 FQGTGA. The CDR3 has 17 amino acids. DNA for the CDR3: TGTGCCAGCAGCTCCAAGGGCGGGAGCTCTGGGGCCAACGTCCTGACTTTC. This sequence encodes CASSSKGGSSGANVLTF.

The chain is built from TRBV6-5 and TRBJ1-2; TRBD1 matches 7 bases. CDR1 MNHEY and CDR2 SVGAGI come from the germline V gene. The CDR3 has 13 amino acids. Trimming at V came to 6 bases and at J to 6 bases, leaving 7 bases not matched to a gene. In DNA form, the CDR3 reads TGTGCCAGCAGAACAGGACAGGTCGATGGCTACACCTTC. Translating gives CASRTGQVDGYTF.

This clone occurred once. V is TRBV7-6 and J is TRBJ2-2; 8 bases line up with TRBD2. CDR3 length: 16 residues. Germline CDR1 SGHVS, CDR2 FNYEAQ. V lost 5 bases to trimming and J lost 4 bases; unmatched junction nucleotides: 9. CDR3 sequence reads: CASSSGLAPGTGELFF. The DNA for the CDR3 is TGTGCCAGCAGCAGTGGACTAGCCCCAGGCACCGGGGAGCTGTTTTTT.